The sample holds a few counts of the clone carrying this T cell receptor (beta chain). The antigen is undetermined. One entry per CDR3 protein results from TCRdb running MiXCR on the reads. Of around 630,000 distinct CDR3 sequences in the sample, roughly a quarter are singletons; the top ten hold 7.5% to 9%. The CDR3 runs to 14 residues. Per the germline V gene, CDR1 is MDHEN and CDR2 is SYDVKM. The V and J ends lost 7 bases and 2 bases respectively, with 12 bases between them. The entry originates in a study of T cell repertoires in cytomegalovirus infection. Study background: Signatures in public TCR beta sequences pointed to both CMV infection and matching HLA type. Notes on the study in general: Predominance within the ex vivo response was attributable to HLA-C-restricted CMV-specific TCR beta clonotypes.

The genes are TRBV28 and TRBJ2-1, with TRBD2 as a possible D gene (5 bases). Material for sequencing was CD8+ T cells from PBMCs. The sequence derives from a human donor in good health (CMV status not recorded). Some clones in this sample may be carry-over from other donors' samples. CDR3 in DNA: TGTGCCAGCACCCCCCCGGGGACCTACAATGAGCAGTTCTTC. As protein: CASTPPGTYNEQFF.